The 21 T cell receptor beta chains in this list originate from one sample, sequenced in a study of shared clonotypes between healthy human individuals. Using immunoSEQ multiplex PCR, the repertoire was profiled, and TCRdb retains in-frame clones only, with some absent. The profile shows approximately 740,000 clones, approximately 74% of them singletons. The sequencing input was memory CD4+ T cells sorted from blood. Subset indicated: CD45RA-negative fraction. Receptors were obtained from a woman aged 25-40 years in good health.

This sequence joins TRBV23-1 and TRBJ2-7; D possibly uses TRBD1 or TRBD2 (5 bases each). TRBV23-1 is filed as an ORF, its function uncertain. This CDR3 is built from 18 residues. Trimming shortened V by 2 bases and J by 0 bases, and 20 bases separated the two germline ends. DNA for the CDR3: TGCGCCAGCAGTCAAATCCCACTGAGGGGATCGGCCTCCTACGAGCAGTACTTC. It codes for CASSQIPLRGSASYEQYF.

J is TRBJ2-1 and V is TRBV5-1; no firm D call. Per the germline V gene, CDR1 is SGHRS and CDR2 is YFSETQ. The V end lost 3 bases, the J end lost 4 bases, and 11 bases lay between the germline ends. The length of the CDR3 is 14 residues. CDR3 region: CASSSGQTYNEQFF. The CDR3 DNA is TGCGCCAGCAGCTCTGGGCAAACATACAATGAGCAGTTCTTC.

This clone was detected once. The chain has TRBV6-5 and TRBJ2-1, with 8 bases identical to TRBD1. Germline V lookup: CDR1 MNHEY, CDR2 SVGAGI. Losses at the gene ends were 6 bases for V and 7 bases for J; bases not matched to a gene: 2. There are 12 residues in the CDR3. The CDR3 sequence is CASSRTGNEQFF. The CDR3 DNA is TGTGCCAGCAGCCGGACAGGGAATGAGCAGTTCTTC.

This clone came up many times. The chain couples TRBV2 to TRBJ2-1; TRBD2 matches 11 bases. Germline CDR1 SNHLY, CDR2 FYNNEI. CDR3 size: 15 residues. V lost 5 bases and J lost 7; bases outside the gene matches: 7. This CDR3 is CASSPQTSGSNEQFF. CDR3 sequence (DNA): TGTGCCAGCAGTCCCCAAACTAGCGGGAGTAATGAGCAGTTCTTC.

The chain employs TRBV5-1 and TRBJ1-4; the D is unclear. This CDR3 spans 14 amino acids. Germline CDR1 SGHRS, CDR2 YFSETQ. The V end was cut by 0 bases, the J end by 5 bases, with 8 bases between. CDR3 loop: CASSLGFWNEKLFF. CDR3 DNA: TGCGCCAGCAGCTTGGGTTTTTGGAATGAAAAACTGTTTTTT.

The chain is built from TRBV9 and TRBJ2-5; 7 bases align to TRBD2. CDR3 length: 16 residues. V gave up 3 bases and J gave up 4 bases; unmatched junction bases: 12. The germline V gene encodes CDR1 SGDLS and CDR2 YYNGEE. Here the CDR3 DNA reads TGTGCCAGCAGCGCACTGCCGGGGGGTAGGGGAGAGACCCAGTACTTC. Its translation is CASSALPGGRGETQYF.

The chain couples TRBV4-2 to TRBJ2-7, with D maybe TRBD2 (6 bases). CDR3 size: 15 residues. The V end lost 0 bases, the J end lost 4 bases, and 13 bases lay between the germline ends. Germline-derived CDR1 and CDR2 are LGHNA and YNFKEQ. The chain's CDR3 is CASSQDDRGKYEQYF. The CDR3 region has the DNA TGTGCCAGCAGCCAAGATGACCGGGGGAAATACGAGCAGTACTTC.

Points on this clone: A much larger clone lies a single base off, so this may be a read error. Distinct nucleotide sequences in the sample also encode this CDR3. The V gene is TRBV2, the J gene TRBJ2-2; D is unclear. V dropped 6 bases and J dropped 5 bases, with 4 bases sitting between them. The CDR3 has 11 residues. CDR1 is SNHLY, CDR2 FYNNEI, per germline. CDR3 amino acids: CASSPTGELFF. Written as DNA, the CDR3 is TGTGCCAGCAGCCCAACCGGGGAGCTGTTTTTT.

The chain has TRBV15 and TRBJ2-1; no reliable D call. Trimming stripped 0 bases from V and 4 bases from J, with 22 bases between. This CDR3 spans 19 amino acids. CDR1 and CDR2 from the germline V gene are LNHNV and YYDKDF (reference sequence). CDR3 sequence reads: CATSRDHRVAAKFYNEQFF. The CDR3 DNA follows: TGTGCCACCAGCAGAGATCATAGGGTCGCCGCGAAATTTTACAATGAGCAGTTCTTC.

The chain uses TRBV11-2 and TRBJ2-3; D not resolved. V dropped 0 bases and J dropped 5 bases, with 9 bases sitting between them. Germline values: CDR1 SGHAT, CDR2 FQNNGV. CDR3 length: 14 amino acids. The CDR3 spells CASSLDLAEDTQYF. As DNA, the CDR3 is TGTGCCAGCAGCTTAGATCTGGCCGAAGATACGCAGTATTTT.

CDR3 protein: CATSRGLAGDSDTQYF. CDR3 bases: TGTGCCACCAGCAGAGGGCTAGCGGGAGACTCAGATACGCAGTATTTT. V gene TRBV15 combines with J gene TRBJ2-3, with 10 positions matching TRBD2. With 1 base clipped from V and 4 bases from J, the junction kept 5 bases outside the gene matches. CDR3 length equals 16 residues. Germline values: CDR1 LNHNV, CDR2 YYDKDF (reference sequence).

V is TRBV6-6 and J is TRBJ2-7, with 10 bases lining up with TRBD1. The germline V gene encodes CDR1 MNHNY and CDR2 SVGAGI (reference sequence). The J segment lost 2 bases and the V segment lost 6 bases, leaving 10 bases of the junction unmatched. The CDR3 loop spans 16 amino acids. Written as DNA, the CDR3 is TGTGCCAGCAGCCCTATAAGGGACAGGGGACCCTACGAGCAGTACTTC. Its protein is CASSPIRDRGPYEQYF.

The J gene is TRBJ1-5, the V gene TRBV5-4; no clear D gene. Trimming shortened V by 2 bases and J by 7 bases, and 13 bases separated the two germline ends. Germline V gene data show CDR1 as SGHNT and CDR2 as YYREEE (reference sequence). There are 14 residues in the CDR3. The chain's CDR3 is CASSLWGSRQPQHF. As DNA, the CDR3 is TGTGCCAGCAGCTTATGGGGATCGAGGCAGCCCCAGCATTTT.

The V and J genes are TRBV28 and TRBJ2-5; no definite D call. This CDR3 spans 11 amino acids. Trimming shortened V by 8 bases and J by 4 bases, and 8 bases separated the two germline ends. Germline V gene lookup returns CDR1 MDHEN and CDR2 SYDVKM. The CDR3 DNA sequence: TGTGCCAGCCTCAACGGAGAGACCCAGTACTTC. Translation gives CASLNGETQYF.

This clone was picked up a small number of times. V gene TRBV5-1 combines with J gene TRBJ1-2, with 7 bases matching TRBD1. Losses at the gene ends were 2 bases for V and 6 bases for J; bases not matched to a gene: 4. From germline, CDR1 is SGHRS and CDR2 YFSETQ. The CDR3 runs 13 residues. CDR3 DNA sequence: TGCGCCAGCAGCTTTGTAGGGGGCGATGGCTACACCTTC. It is translated as CASSFVGGDGYTF.

The chain recombines TRBV11-3 with TRBJ2-2; D is undetermined. This CDR3 comprises 13 residues. CDR1 is SGHNT, CDR2 YENEEA, per germline. The V and J ends lost 7 bases and 6 bases respectively, with 12 bases between them. The CDR3 region is CASTTGSAGELFF. CDR3 DNA sequence: TGTGCCAGCACCACCGGTTCTGCCGGGGAGCTGTTTTTT.

The J gene is TRBJ2-5, the V gene TRBV5-6; 13 bases align to TRBD2. The CDR3 loop spans 17 amino acids. The V gene end was trimmed by 4 bases and the J gene end by 4 bases; junction bases not matched to a gene: 10. Germline values: CDR1 SGHDT, CDR2 YYEEEE. CDR3 coding DNA: TGTGCCAGCAGCACCGGGACTAGCGGGATGTTCGGAGAGACCCAGTACTTC. Translation gives CASSTGTSGMFGETQYF.

The chain uses TRBV5-1 and TRBJ2-1; 9 bases agree with TRBD2. Germline CDR1 and CDR2: SGHRS and YFSETQ. The CDR3 covers 17 residues. J was trimmed by 0 bases and V by 0 bases; bases with no gene match: 4. CDR3 coding DNA: TGCGCCAGCAGCTTGGCCGAGCGGGAGGCCTCCTACAATGAGCAGTTCTTC. This sequence encodes CASSLAEREASYNEQFF.

This clone appeared a few times. The chain has TRBV5-1 and TRBJ2-3; 7 nucleotides line up with TRBD1. Trimming removed 4 bases from V and 0 bases from J; junction bases left unmatched: 8. The CDR3 has 16 amino acids. The germline gives CDR1 SGHRS, CDR2 YFSETQ. The CDR3 region has the DNA TGCGCCAGCAGCCGGTCGGGACAGCCTAGCACAGATACGCAGTATTTT. It codes for CASSRSGQPSTDTQYF.

CDR3 bases: TGTGCCAGCATTCCGACCGTGAACACTGAAGCTTTCTTT. Translation gives CASIPTVNTEAFF. The gene calls are TRBV6-5 and TRBJ1-1; no definite D call. CDR1 and CDR2 from the germline V gene are MNHEY and SVGAGI. V shed 7 bases and J shed 0 bases, with 9 bases lying between them. The CDR3 extends over 13 amino acids.

CDR3 DNA sequence: TGCAGCGCTCTTCGGTTAGCGGGAGGCGCCCAGTACTTC. This codes for CSALRLAGGAQYF. V and J are TRBV29-1 and TRBJ2-4; TRBD2 matches at 10 bases. Looked up from germline, CDR1 is SQVTM and CDR2 is ANQGSEA. The CDR3 runs 13 residues. V lost 7 bases to trimming and J lost 13 bases; unmatched junction nucleotides: 13.